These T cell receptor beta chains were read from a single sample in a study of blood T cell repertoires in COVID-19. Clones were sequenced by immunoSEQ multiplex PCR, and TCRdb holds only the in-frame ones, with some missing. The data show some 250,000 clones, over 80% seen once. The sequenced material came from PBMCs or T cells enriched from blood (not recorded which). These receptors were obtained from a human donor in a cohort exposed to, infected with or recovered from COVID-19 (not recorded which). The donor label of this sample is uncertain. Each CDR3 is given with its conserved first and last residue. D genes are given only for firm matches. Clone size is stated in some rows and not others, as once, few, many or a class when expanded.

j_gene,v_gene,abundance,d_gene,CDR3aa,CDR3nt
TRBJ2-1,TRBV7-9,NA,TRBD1,CASSLEDTDRGHNEQFF,TGTGCCAGCAGCTTAGAGGATACGGACAGGGGGCACAATGAGCAGTTCTTC
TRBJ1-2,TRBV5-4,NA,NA,CASSLLHRNYGYTF,TGTGCCAGCAGCTTGTTACACCGAAACTATGGCTACACCTTC
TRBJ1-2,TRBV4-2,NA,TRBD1,CASSQSNRGGSYGYTF,TGTGCCAGCAGCCAATCCAACAGGGGGGGAAGCTATGGCTACACCTTC
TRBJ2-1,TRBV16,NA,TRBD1,CASSPRDRVIYNEQFF,TGTGCCAGCAGCCCCAGGGACAGGGTCATCTACAATGAGCAGTTCTTC
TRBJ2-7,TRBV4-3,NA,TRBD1,CASSQSFGQGISYEQYF,TGCGCCAGCAGCCAGTCATTTGGACAGGGAATTTCCTACGAGCAGTACTTC
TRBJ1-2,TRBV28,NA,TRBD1,CASSLIQGPGGLFYYGYTF,TGTGCCAGCAGTTTGATTCAGGGGCCAGGGGGTTTATTTTACTATGGCTACACCTTC
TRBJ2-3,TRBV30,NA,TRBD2,CAWSPGTSDADTQYF,TGTGCCTGGAGTCCCGGGACTAGCGACGCAGATACGCAGTATTTT
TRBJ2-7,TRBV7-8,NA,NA,CASSLALDRRSSYEQYF,TGTGCCAGCAGCTTAGCGCTTGACAGGCGGTCGTCCTACGAGCAGTACTTC
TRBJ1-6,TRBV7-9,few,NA,CASSLVRNSPLHF,TGTGCCAGCAGCTTAGTCAGGAATTCACCCCTCCACTTT
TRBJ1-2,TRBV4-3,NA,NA,CASSQGGSQANYGYTF,TGCGCCAGCAGCCAGGGGGGGAGCCAGGCTAACTATGGCTACACCTTC
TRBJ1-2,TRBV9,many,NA,CASSLEQGNGYTF,TGTGCCAGCAGCCTAGAACAGGGCAACGGCTACACCTTC
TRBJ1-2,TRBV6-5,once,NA,CASSPGYGYTF,TGTGCCAGCAGTCCCGGTTATGGCTACACCTTC
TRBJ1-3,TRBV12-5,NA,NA,CASGLGTAPSGNTIYF,TGTGCTAGTGGTTTGGGGACAGCCCCTTCTGGAAACACCATATATTTT
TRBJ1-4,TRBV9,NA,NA,CASSVGVNEKLFF,TGTGCCAGCAGCGTAGGAGTTAATGAAAAACTGTTTTTT
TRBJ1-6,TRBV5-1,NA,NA,CASSPSTGSSYNSPLHF,TGCGCCAGCAGCCCCTCAACAGGTAGCTCCTATAATTCACCCCTCCACTTT
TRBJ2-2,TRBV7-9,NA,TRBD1,CASSLRRLDRGGGTGELFF,TGTGCCAGCAGCTTAAGGCGCCTGGACAGGGGAGGGGGCACCGGGGAGCTGTTTTTT
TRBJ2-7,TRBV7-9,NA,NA,CAGGGPTGFSRHEQYF,TGTGCCGGCGGAGGCCCAACCGGTTTCTCCCGCCACGAGCAGTACTTC
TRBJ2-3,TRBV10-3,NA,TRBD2,CANGAGGPVDTQYF,TGTGCCAACGGGGCGGGGGGGCCGGTAGATACGCAGTATTTT
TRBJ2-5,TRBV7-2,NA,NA,CASSLASETQYF,TGTGCCAGCAGCTTAGCGAGTGAGACCCAGTACTTC
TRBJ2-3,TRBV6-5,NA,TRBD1,CASSRQGATDTQYF,TGTGCCAGCAGTAGACAGGGGGCGACAGATACGCAGTATTTT
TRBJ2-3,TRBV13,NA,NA,CASSLGHLTDTQYF,TGTGCCAGCAGCTTAGGACACCTCACAGATACGCAGTATTTT
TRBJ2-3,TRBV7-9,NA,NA,CASSRSGTDTQYF,TGTGCCAGCAGCCGTAGCGGCACAGATACGCAGTATTTT
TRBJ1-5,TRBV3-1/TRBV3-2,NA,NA,CASSLDHRVGVQPQHF,TGTGCCAGCAGCCTTGACCACAGGGTCGGGGTTCAGCCCCAGCATTTT
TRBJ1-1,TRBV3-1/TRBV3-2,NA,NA,CASSQGGVTEAFF,TGTGCCAGCAGCCAAGGGGGGGTGACTGAAGCTTTCTTT